Presented here are 8 T cell receptor beta chains from one specimen sequenced in a study of blood T cell repertoires in COVID-19. The assay was immunoSEQ multiplex PCR, and TCRdb's table has in-frame clones only and misses some. Of roughly 250,000 clones listed, more than 70% were seen once; the top ten hold more than 0.95%. The sample comprised PBMCs or T cells enriched from blood (not recorded which). The receptors come from a woman aged 40 to 50 with acute COVID-19.

The CDR3, as DNA: TGTGCCAGCAGTGGGGGACAGTTTCACCATAATTCACCCCTCCACTTT. This gives the protein CASSGGQFHHNSPLHF. The chain has TRBV6-1 and TRBJ1-6, with TRBD1 matching 7 bases. The CDR3 contains 16 residues. Germline assignment: CDR1 MNHNS and CDR2 SASEGT. J was trimmed by 5 bases and V by 4 bases; bases with no gene match: 8.

This clone was observed once. The chain combines TRBV6-5 with TRBJ1-1, with D unclear. Trimming removed 0 bases at V and 4 bases at J, with 9 bases between. Germline V lookup: CDR1 MNHEY, CDR2 SVGAGI. This CDR3 has 14 residues. The CDR3 sequence is CASSYSRDPTEAFF. For the CDR3, the DNA is TGTGCCAGCAGTTACTCTCGAGATCCCACTGAAGCTTTCTTT.

V gene TRBV7-8 combines with J gene TRBJ2-2, with TRBD2 as a possible D gene (5 bases). Trimming stripped 5 bases from V and 0 bases from J, with 19 bases between. This CDR3 has 18 residues. Germline lookup yields CDR1 SGHVS and CDR2 FQNEAQ. CDR3 sequence (DNA): TGTGCCAGCAGCCAAACCTCGGGGTGGACCGCGAACACCGGGGAGCTGTTTTTT. As protein: CASSQTSGWTANTGELFF.

This chain links TRBV9 with TRBJ1-2; D may be TRBD1 (5 bases). CDR1 SGDLS and CDR2 YYNGEE come from the germline V gene. The length of the CDR3 is 12 residues. V was cut by 5 bases and J by 8 bases, with 13 bases left in between. CDR3 residues: CASRGPPEGYTF. The CDR3 DNA follows: TGTGCCAGCAGGGGGCCACCGGAGGGCTACACCTTC.

This chain joins TRBV10-3 and TRBJ2-3; 7 positions agree with TRBD2. Looked up from germline, CDR1 is ENHRY and CDR2 is SYGVKD. The V gene end was trimmed by 1 base and the J gene end by 0 bases; junction bases not matched to a gene: 4. The CDR3 runs to 16 residues. This CDR3 is CAISEWPSGSTDTQYF. CDR3 nucleotide sequence: TGTGCCATCAGTGAGTGGCCTAGCGGAAGCACAGATACGCAGTATTTT.

This chain uses TRBV7-8 with TRBJ2-1, with 9 bases lining up with TRBD2. This CDR3 is 16 amino acids long. CDR1 is SGHVS and CDR2 is FQNEAQ in the germline V gene. The V and J ends lost 1 base and 2 bases, in that order; junction bases with no gene match: 3. The CDR3 here is CASSLVAGETYNEQFF. The CDR3 DNA is TGTGCCAGCAGCTTAGTAGCGGGAGAGACCTACAATGAGCAGTTCTTC.

The V gene is TRBV24-1, the J gene TRBJ2-3; TRBD1 agrees at 9 bases. CDR1 is KGHDR and CDR2 is SFDVKD in the germline V gene. J gave up 0 bases and V 9 bases, and 3 bases lay outside the gene matches. This CDR3 is built from 14 residues. The CDR3 protein is CATGDRESTDTQYF. The CDR3, as DNA: TGTGCCACCGGGGACAGGGAGAGCACAGATACGCAGTATTTT.

V and J are TRBV5-1 and TRBJ2-1; D possibly corresponds to TRBD2 (6 bases). CDR1 is SGHRS and CDR2 is YFSETQ in the germline V gene. This CDR3 region has 17 residues. Trimming removed 6 bases at V and 0 bases at J, with 19 bases between. The CDR3 here is CASTYGGARSSYNEQFF. The DNA of the CDR3 is TGCGCCAGCACTTATGGCGGGGCCAGGAGCTCCTACAATGAGCAGTTCTTC.